The 5 T cell receptor beta chains below were found in one sample sequenced in a study of T cells in Graves' hyperthyroidism and ophthalmopathy. Amplification of TCR beta CDR3 regions was performed using RNA transcripts as template. Carried out on the TCR CDR3, a first-round RT-PCR used the HTBI primer set. TCRdb itself ran the multiplex PCR reads through MiXCR, one entry per CDR3 protein. The table shows under 350,000 distinct CDR3 sequences, with roughly 20% occurring only once. Sequencing used blood. These receptors were collected from a woman between 45 and 60 years old with Graves' hyperthyroidism.

The gene calls are TRBV29-1 and TRBJ2-3; D unresolved. Germline V gives CDR1 SQVTM, CDR2 ANQGSEA. Trimming left V 4 bases short and J 4 bases short, with 3 bases between. This CDR3 is 10 amino acids long. The CDR3 DNA sequence: TGCAGCGTTGTCTCAGATACGCAGTATTTT. Its translation: CSVVSDTQYF.

This clonotype has a handful of counts. This chain links TRBV20-1 with TRBJ1-5, with D uncertain. The V end was cut by 3 bases, the J end by 4 bases, with 7 bases between. CDR1 is DFQATT, CDR2 SNEGSKA, per germline (reference sequence). The CDR3 sequence is 12 residues long. The CDR3 spells CSASDVNQPQHF. The CDR3 DNA sequence: TGCAGTGCTAGTGATGTTAATCAGCCCCAGCATTTT.

This clonotype came up many times. This chain joins TRBV20-1 and TRBJ2-3; no clear D gene. From germline, CDR1 is DFQATT and CDR2 SNEGSKA (reference sequence). Trimming took off 4 bases at V and 2 bases at J, with 7 bases between the two ends. The length of the CDR3 is 12 residues. CDR3 coding DNA: TGCAGTGCTAAAACCTCCACAGATACGCAGTATTTT. The encoded protein is CSAKTSTDTQYF.

This sequence joins TRBV5-6 and TRBJ2-7; TRBD1 matches 9 bases. V shed 0 bases and J 6 bases; nucleotides not matched to a gene: 7. The length of the CDR3 is 15 residues. Germline V CDR1 and CDR2: SGHDT, YYEEEE. The CDR3 reads CASSLVGQGSLEQYF. The CDR3 coding sequence is TGTGCCAGCAGCTTGGTGGGACAGGGCTCTCTCGAGCAGTACTTC.

The sample holds a few counts of this clonotype. V gene TRBV5-1 combines with J gene TRBJ2-5, with 8 bases lining up with TRBD2. Germline values: CDR1 SGHRS, CDR2 YFSETQ. CDR3 size: 14 residues. V gave up 7 bases and J gave up 4 bases; unmatched junction bases: 9. CDR3 loop: CASAKAGVGETQYF. DNA of the CDR3: TGCGCCAGCGCTAAAGCGGGAGTGGGAGAGACCCAGTACTTC.